This passage covers 23 T cell receptor beta chains from one sample sequenced in a study of cytomegalovirus exposure and HLA in healthy donors. The PCR used 60 Vbeta and 13 Jbeta primers. Profiling relied on immunoSEQ multiplex PCR, and the TCRdb table lists in-frame clones only, not all of them. The table records some 130,000 clones, 65% to 85% of them present only once. The sample taken for sequencing was PBMCs. These receptors all stem from a man aged 50 to 60 in good health and CMV-seronegative.

V is TRBV6-1 and J is TRBJ2-7; 11 nucleotides agree with TRBD1. CDR3 size: 15 residues. In germline, CDR1 is MNHNS, CDR2 SASEGT. The ends lost 7 bases at V and 2 bases at J; junction bases unmatched: 7. CDR3 bases: TGTGCCAGCACCGGGAGGGACAGGGGGGCCTACGAGCAGTACTTC. Its translation: CASTGRDRGAYEQYF.

V gene TRBV7-8 combines with J gene TRBJ2-2; 10 positions agree with TRBD1. V lost 0 bases to trimming and J lost 7 bases; unmatched junction nucleotides: 5. Germline V gene lookup returns CDR1 SGHVS and CDR2 FQNEAQ. This CDR3 region has 16 residues. The CDR3: CASSLATGGKGGELFF. The CDR3 nucleotides read TGTGCCAGCAGCTTAGCGACAGGGGGCAAGGGCGGGGAGCTGTTTTTT.

This clone was picked up a small number of times. This chain connects TRBV19 to TRBJ2-5; 12 bases line up with TRBD2. CDR3 length: 15 amino acids. The ends lost 5 bases at V and 5 bases at J; junction bases unmatched: 6. The germline gives CDR1 LNHDA, CDR2 SQIVND (reference sequence). CDR3 in amino acids: CASSPTSGGKETQYF. CDR3 DNA: TGTGCCAGTAGTCCTACTAGCGGGGGGAAGGAGACCCAGTACTTC.

This chain links TRBV6-1 with TRBJ2-7; TRBD1 matches at 8 bases. With 5 bases clipped from V and 4 bases from J, the junction kept 10 bases outside the gene matches. The germline V gene encodes CDR1 MNHNS and CDR2 SASEGT. The CDR3 consists of 15 residues. The CDR3 DNA sequence: TGTGCCAGCAGTAAAGATGGACAGGGAAGGTACGAGCAGTACTTC. As protein: CASSKDGQGRYEQYF.

The chain uses TRBV19 and TRBJ2-2, with TRBD1 as a possible D gene (6 bases). V was shortened by 3 bases and J by 5 bases, with 10 bases between the two germline ends. Germline CDR1 is LNHDA and CDR2 is SQIVND (reference sequence). The CDR3 spans 14 residues. The CDR3 is CASSMGQGTGELFF. The CDR3 nucleotides read TGTGCCAGTAGTATGGGCCAGGGGACCGGGGAGCTGTTTTTT.

This clone came up many times. The chain combines TRBV30 with TRBJ1-1, with 8 bases matching TRBD1. CDR1 is GTSNPN, CDR2 SVGIG, per germline (reference sequence). The CDR3 covers 12 residues. After removal of 2 bases from V and 7 bases from J, the junction contained 3 bases not matched to a gene. CDR3 sequence reads: CAWSPGTGEAFF. The DNA of the CDR3 is TGTGCCTGGAGTCCAGGGACAGGTGAAGCTTTCTTT.

The chain carries TRBV28 and TRBJ2-7; 8 bases fit TRBD2. Losses at the gene ends were 7 bases for V and 3 bases for J; bases not matched to a gene: 8. The CDR3 length is 14 residues. Germline V gene lookup returns CDR1 MDHEN and CDR2 SYDVKM. CDR3 coding DNA: TGTGCCAGCACCCGGGGGGGACGGATCTACGAGCAGTACTTC. Translation gives CASTRGGRIYEQYF.

The chain combines TRBV2 with TRBJ2-1; 7 bases agree with TRBD1. The length of the CDR3 is 14 residues. CDR1 and CDR2 (germline): SNHLY, FYNNEI. The V segment lost 9 bases and the J segment 6 bases; nucleotides outside the gene matches: 11. The CDR3 nucleotides are TGTGCCAGTTCGGACAGGAGAAGGTTCAATGAGCAGTTCTTC. It specifies CASSDRRRFNEQFF.

This chain connects TRBV2 to TRBJ1-2, with 7 bases matching TRBD1. From germline, CDR1 is SNHLY and CDR2 FYNNEI. The CDR3 contains 15 residues. V was pared by 3 bases and J by 2 bases, with 6 bases of the junction left unmatched. DNA for the CDR3: TGTGCCAGCAGTGAGGAGAAAGGGGGCAACTATGGCTACACCTTC. It is translated as CASSEEKGGNYGYTF.

The chain has TRBV25-1 and TRBJ2-2, with 7 bases fitting TRBD1. CDR3 length: 15 amino acids. Germline V gives CDR1 MGHDK, CDR2 SYGVNS. Germline trimming cut 3 bases from V and 2 bases from J; bases unmatched to any gene: 3. CDR3 sequence reads: CASSDGTVNTGELFF. CDR3 coding DNA: TGTGCCAGCAGTGACGGGACAGTCAACACCGGGGAGCTGTTTTTT.

The chain employs TRBV19 and TRBJ2-7, with D possibly TRBD2 on 5 matching bases. V shed 7 bases and J shed 3 bases, with 19 bases lying between them. The CDR3 extends over 15 amino acids. Germline V gene data show CDR1 as LNHDA and CDR2 as SQIVND (reference sequence). CDR3 nucleotide sequence: TGTGCCAGTACCCTATCAGCGGCCCCAGGCTACGAGCAGTACTTC. Protein: CASTLSAAPGYEQYF.

This clone was seen a few times. The chain combines TRBV4-2 with TRBJ1-1; maybe TRBD1 (5 bases). The CDR3 consists of 14 residues. The germline V gene has CDR1 LGHNA and CDR2 YNFKEQ. V lost 4 bases, J lost 3 bases, and 12 bases lay in between. CDR3 protein: CASSLSRVDTEAFF. The CDR3 bases are TGTGCCAGCAGCCTAAGCAGGGTTGACACTGAAGCTTTCTTT.

This clone was observed a single time. The CDR3 DNA follows: TGTGCCAGCAGTACCCGGGACAGGGGCCAGCCCCAGCATTTT. It yields the protein CASSTRDRGQPQHF. The chain recombines TRBV27 with TRBJ1-5; TRBD1 matches 10 bases. The CDR3 totals 14 residues. The germline V gene has CDR1 MNHEY and CDR2 SMNVEV (reference sequence). The V and J ends lost 5 bases and 7 bases, in that order; junction bases with no gene match: 5.

The sample holds a few counts of this clone. V gene TRBV5-1 combines with J gene TRBJ1-2, with D possibly TRBD1 on 6 matching bases. Trimming removed 0 bases from V and 6 bases from J, with 12 bases in between. Germline assignment: CDR1 SGHRS and CDR2 YFSETQ. The length of the CDR3 is 14 residues. CDR3 loop: CASSLDTTGDGYTF. CDR3 bases: TGCGCCAGCAGCTTGGACACGACAGGAGATGGCTACACCTTC.

This clone was detected a few times. The rearrangement uses TRBV4-3 and TRBJ1-1; D is perhaps TRBD1 (5 bases). The CDR3 is made up of 14 amino acids. V lost 2 bases and J 1 base, leaving 8 bases between the germline ends. Germline CDR1 is LGHNA and CDR2 is YSLEER. The CDR3 DNA sequence: TGCGCCAGCAGCCAATGGGGCTCGAACACTGAAGCTTTCTTT. It yields the protein CASSQWGSNTEAFF.

This sequence joins TRBV4-1 and TRBJ2-7; maybe TRBD1 (5 bases). Trimming left V 0 bases short and J 5 bases short, with 11 bases between. The CDR3 spans 14 residues. Per the germline V gene, CDR1 is MGHRA and CDR2 is YSYEKL. The DNA for the CDR3 is TGCGCCAGCAGCCAAGAAACCAGGGCGAACGAGCAGTACTTC. Its protein product is CASSQETRANEQYF.

The CDR3 is CASSDPSGRTYEQYF. The CDR3, as DNA: TGTGCCAGCAGTGACCCTAGCGGGAGGACCTACGAGCAGTACTTC. This rearrangement joins TRBV2 to TRBJ2-7; 11 bases align to TRBD2. Trimming at V came to 3 bases and at J to 2 bases, leaving 3 bases not matched to a gene. From germline, CDR1 is SNHLY and CDR2 FYNNEI. The CDR3 is 15 amino acids.

About this clone itself: Sequence at one end of the junction differs from germline and may be a read error. CDR3 DNA: TGTGCTAGCAGCTTAGCCGGCACTAGCGGGAGGGCGGGGGATGAGCAGTTCTTC. It specifies CASSLAGTSGRAGDEQFF. The chain employs TRBV7-7 and TRBJ2-1; TRBD2 matches at 13 bases. This CDR3 is 18 amino acids long. Germline CDR1 SSHAT, CDR2 FNYEAQ (reference sequence).

This rearrangement joins TRBV28 to TRBJ1-5, with TRBD1 as a possible D gene (5 bases). V was trimmed by 7 bases and J by 0 bases, leaving 19 bases between them. CDR3 size: 17 residues. Germline V gene sequence: CDR1 MDHEN, CDR2 SYDVKM. The CDR3 DNA reads as TGTGCCAGCAAGCGAGGCAGGAGGGGTTATAGCAATCAGCCCCAGCATTTT. Protein: CASKRGRRGYSNQPQHF. The variable domain in full, completed from reference TRBV28 and TRBJ1-5, reads DVKVTQSSRYLVKRTGEKVFLECVQDMDHENMFWYRQDPGLGLRLIYFSYDVKMKEKGDIPEGYSVSREKKERFSLILESASTNQTSMYLCASKRGRRGYSNQPQHFGDGTRLSIL.

This clone was seen only a few times. This chain uses TRBV29-1 with TRBJ2-2; TRBD1 is a possible D gene (7 bases). The germline CDR1 and CDR2 sequences are SQVTM and ANQGSEA. Deletions cut 7 bases from V and 0 bases from J, with 12 bases between. The CDR3 is 14 residues long. The CDR3 is CSAGDRANTGELFF. CDR3 DNA: TGCAGCGCGGGGGACAGAGCGAACACCGGGGAGCTGTTTTTT.

V is TRBV18 and J is TRBJ2-3, with D unresolved. Trimming pared 4 bases from V and 4 bases from J, leaving 9 bases between. Germline CDR1 and CDR2: KGHSH and LQKENI. The length of the CDR3 is 13 residues. The DNA for the CDR3 is TGTGCCAGCTCACGCGCCTTTGCAGATACGCAGTATTTT. Protein: CASSRAFADTQYF.

The gene calls are TRBV28 and TRBJ2-5; D gene ambiguous. The end of the DNA is better explained by TRBJ2-7, so the J call may be wrong. The germline V gene encodes CDR1 MDHEN and CDR2 SYDVKM. The CDR3 has 14 residues. CDR3 residues: CASSFPGRSYEQYF. CDR3 nucleotides: TGTGCCAGCAGTTTTCCAGGTCGCTCCTACGAGCAGTACTTC.

The rearrangement joins TRBV30 to TRBJ1-5; a possible D gene is TRBD1 (5 bases). V shed 0 bases and J shed 6 bases, with 9 bases lying between them. CDR1 and CDR2 (germline): GTSNPN, SVGIG (reference sequence). This CDR3 region has 13 residues. The CDR3 DNA is TGTGCCTGGAGTGTACAGGCGAGTCAGCCCCAGCATTTT. Translating gives CAWSVQASQPQHF.